The entry below gives a single TCR beta chain sequence along with its context. The antigen is unknown. Patients chosen for sequencing had shown CD8+CD57+ cell expansion by flow cytometry. The CDR3 has 14 residues. Germline V lookup: CDR1 KGHDR, CDR2 SFDVKD. V was clipped by 3 bases and J by 8 bases; unmatched bases: 7. TCR beta VDJ and CDR3 were profiled, and genomic DNA was the template. TCRdb analysed the reads with MiXCR anew, one entry per CDR3 protein. The sample lists 180,000 or so distinct CDR3 sequences, over 40% occurring once. The sample originates from a study of CD8+CD57+ T cells in acquired aplastic anemia. Study conclusions and caveats: A significant difference in CD8+ Simpson's diversity between patients and controls was not found.

The source material was sorted CD4+, CD8+, or CD8+CD57+ T cells (not recorded which) from PBMCs. This chain uses TRBV24-1 with TRBJ1-2, with 8 bases matching TRBD1. This TCR was recovered from a human donor with aplastic anemia. CDR3 region: CATSDPRTGYGYTF. In DNA form, the CDR3 reads TGTGCCACCAGTGATCCGCGGACAGGGTACGGCTACACCTTC.